These 21 T cell receptor beta chains were sequenced from one sample in a study of T cell responses to AZD1222 COVID-19 vaccine. Measured with immunoSEQ multiplex PCR; TCRdb has only the in-frame clones, and not every one. The sample yields roughly 100,000 clones, roughly nine tenths seen once. The source material was peripheral blood, sampled on day 0 of AZD1222 vaccination. All receptors come from an adult in good health.

The chain employs TRBV5-6 and TRBJ2-1; 10 bases are shared with TRBD2. The V and J ends lost 0 bases and 1 base, in that order; junction bases with no gene match: 7. Looked up from germline, CDR1 is SGHDT and CDR2 is YYEEEE. The length of the CDR3 is 18 residues. CDR3 bases: TGTGCCAGCAGCTTGGCCGGGACTAGCGCCAATTCCTACAATGAGCAGTTCTTC. Residues: CASSLAGTSANSYNEQFF.

The chain joins TRBV21-1 to TRBJ2-3; no check of the table's D call, TRBD1, against the DNA was made. TRBV21-1 is a known pseudogene. There are 21 residues in the CDR3. The CDR3 region is CASSKVLPPSPRQGWADTQYF. Written as DNA, the CDR3 is TGTGCCAGCAGCAAAGTTCTTCCCCCTTCCCCCCGACAGGGTTGGGCAGATACGCAGTATTTT.

This clone has a handful of counts. V is TRBV10-1 and J is TRBJ1-2; D ambiguous. The CDR3 has 15 amino acids. CDR1 and CDR2 from the germline V gene are WNHNN and SYGVQD (reference sequence). Trimming pared 0 bases from V and 7 bases from J, leaving 15 bases between. For the CDR3, the DNA is TGCGCCAGCAGTGAGTCCAGGACGGTAAAAAGTGGCTACACCTTC. Translating it yields CASSESRTVKSGYTF.

The CDR3, as DNA: TGCGCCAGCAGCCAAGAAAGGGTAGACTATGGCTACACCTTC. It codes for CASSQERVDYGYTF. The rearrangement joins TRBV4-3 to TRBJ1-2; D not certain. CDR1 and CDR2 from the germline V gene are LGHNA and YSLEER. V dropped 0 bases and J dropped 3 bases, with 8 bases sitting between them. This CDR3 is 14 amino acids long.

The chain joins TRBV18 to TRBJ1-6; 9 bases line up with TRBD1. V shed 3 bases and J 8 bases; nucleotides not matched to a gene: 11. In germline, CDR1 is KGHSH, CDR2 LQKENI. The CDR3 contains 17 residues. The CDR3 is CASSPMTMGQGDSPLHF. As DNA, the CDR3 is TGTGCCAGCTCACCCATGACGATGGGACAGGGCGATTCACCCCTCCACTTT.

The chain is built from TRBV10-3 and TRBJ1-5; a possible D gene is TRBD1 (5 bases). The germline V gene encodes CDR1 ENHRY and CDR2 SYGVKD. The CDR3 is 13 residues long. Trimming took off 4 bases at V and 5 bases at J, with 9 bases between the two ends. This CDR3 reads CAISGTQDQPQHF. The CDR3 coding sequence is TGTGCCATCAGTGGGACACAAGATCAGCCCCAGCATTTT.

V gene TRBV7-9 combines with J gene TRBJ2-5; 8 nucleotides align to TRBD1. Germline lookup yields CDR1 SEHNR and CDR2 FQNEAQ (reference sequence). Trimming took 1 base from V and 4 from J; bases not matched to a gene: 11. There are 17 residues in the CDR3. CDR3 amino acids: CASSLVRTGTRGETQYF. CDR3 in DNA: TGTGCCAGCAGCTTAGTGAGGACAGGGACGAGAGGAGAGACCCAGTACTTC.

The chain is built from TRBV5-4 and TRBJ1-6; 7 nucleotides agree with TRBD1. The CDR3 runs 14 residues. Trimming took 5 bases from V and 6 from J; bases not matched to a gene: 5. Per germline, CDR1 SGHNT and CDR2 YYREEE (reference sequence). This CDR3 reads CASRAGGGNSPLHF. The CDR3 nucleotides read TGTGCCAGCAGGGCAGGGGGAGGTAATTCACCCCTCCACTTT.

The chain links TRBV12-3 or TRBV12-4 to TRBJ1-2, with TRBD1 as a possible D gene (6 bases). The CDR3 loop spans 12 amino acids. The V end lost 7 bases, the J end lost 7 bases, and 13 bases lay between the germline ends. CDR3 region: CASTEDRLGYTF. The CDR3 DNA reads TGTGCCAGCACCGAGGACAGACTTGGCTACACCTTC.

The chain carries TRBV10-3 and TRBJ1-1; 7 bases are shared with TRBD1. This CDR3 spans 14 amino acids. The junction had 9 bases not matched to a gene; V was cut back by 6 bases and J by 5 bases. Germline V gene lookup returns CDR1 ENHRY and CDR2 SYGVKD. The CDR3 sequence: CAIRGTARGTEAFF. The CDR3 bases are TGTGCCATCAGAGGGACAGCCCGGGGGACTGAAGCTTTCTTT.

The sample holds one count of this clone. This chain connects TRBV5-8 to TRBJ1-2; unclear D gene. Germline V gene sequence: CDR1 SGHTS, CDR2 YDEGEE. This CDR3 has 16 residues. Trimming shortened V by 2 bases and J by 0 bases, and 14 bases separated the two germline ends. The DNA of the CDR3 is TGTGCCAGCAGCTTAAGGTTTCCGGGAACTAACTATGGCTACACCTTC. Translating gives CASSLRFPGTNYGYTF.

The chain couples TRBV9 to TRBJ1-6; tentative D call: TRBD1 (5 bases). This CDR3 has 17 amino acids. V lost 0 bases and J 10 bases, leaving 20 bases between the germline ends. Germline CDR1 and CDR2: SGDLS and YYNGEE. The CDR3 spells CASSVADRQSRESPLHF. CDR3 coding DNA: TGTGCCAGCAGCGTAGCCGATCGACAGTCGAGGGAGTCACCCCTCCACTTT.

The V gene is TRBV3-1 (or the pseudogene TRBV3-2), the J gene TRBJ1-1; D remains ambiguous. Germline CDR1 LGHDT, CDR2 YNNKEL (reference sequence). Trimming took 1 base from V and 2 from J, leaving 5 bases between them. CDR3 size: 13 residues. The CDR3 sequence: CASSQVENTEAFF. CDR3 nucleotide sequence: TGTGCCAGCAGCCAAGTAGAAAACACTGAAGCTTTCTTT.

This chain connects TRBV11-2 to TRBJ2-3, with a weak D call TRBD1 (5 bases). The CDR3 sequence is 16 residues long. Looked up from germline, CDR1 is SGHAT and CDR2 is FQNNGV. V lost 5 bases, J lost 0 bases, and 15 bases lay in between. CDR3 protein: CASSGQGPGSTDTQYF. CDR3 coding DNA: TGTGCCAGCAGCGGACAAGGGCCAGGGAGCACAGATACGCAGTATTTT.

This chain connects TRBV28 to TRBJ1-1; D is possibly TRBD1 (5 bases). The length of the CDR3 is 15 residues. The ends were cut back, 6 bases at V and 1 base at J, with 15 bases in the middle. CDR1 and CDR2 (germline): MDHEN, SYDVKM. Written as DNA, the CDR3 is TGTGCCAGCAGCCTCCCGTCAGGGCAGAACACTGAAGCTTTCTTT. Translated, it gives CASSLPSGQNTEAFF.

The V call is TRBV10-3, the J call TRBJ2-1; TRBD2 agrees at 7 bases. After removal of 3 bases from V and 6 bases from J, the junction contained 5 bases not matched to a gene. The CDR3 runs to 14 residues. Germline assignment: CDR1 ENHRY and CDR2 SYGVKD. CDR3 sequence reads: CAISEGDYSNEQFF. The CDR3 DNA is TGTGCCATCAGTGAAGGGGACTACTCCAATGAGCAGTTCTTC.

The chain is built from TRBV27 and TRBJ1-1; weak D call: TRBD1 (5 bases). The CDR3 has 14 residues. Trimming stripped 3 bases from V and 7 bases from J, with 15 bases between. Germline-derived CDR1 and CDR2 are MNHEY and SMNVEV (reference sequence). CDR3 region: CASSFSDSLLEAFF. The DNA of the CDR3 is TGTGCCAGCAGTTTTAGCGACAGCCTTCTTGAAGCTTTCTTT.

This chain connects TRBV3-1 (or the pseudogene TRBV3-2) to TRBJ2-7; 9 bases line up with TRBD2. Germline CDR1 and CDR2: LGHDT and YNNKEL (reference sequence). Losses at the gene ends were 1 base for V and 3 bases for J; bases not matched to a gene: 4. The CDR3 spans 15 residues. The CDR3 reads CASSQGPSGDYEQYF. The CDR3, as DNA: TGTGCCAGCAGCCAAGGTCCTAGCGGGGACTACGAGCAGTACTTC.

This sequence joins TRBV21-1 and TRBJ1-5. TRBV21-1 is a pseudogene segment. The CDR3 loop spans 13 amino acids. CDR3 DNA: TGTGCCAGCCAGGACGGAGAAAATCAGCCCCAGCATTTT. This codes for CASQDGENQPQHF.

The rearrangement joins TRBV3-1 (or the pseudogene TRBV3-2) to TRBJ1-6; no clear D. The germline CDR1 and CDR2 sequences are LGHDT and YNNKEL (reference sequence). This CDR3 contains 14 residues. Trimming removed 1 base at V and 7 bases at J, with 8 bases between. As DNA, the CDR3 is TGTGCCAGCAGCCAAGCGGGAGAGAATTCACCCCTCCACTTT. Translating gives CASSQAGENSPLHF.

The chain has TRBV12-2 and TRBJ1-2. TRBV12-2 counts as a pseudogene. The CDR3 loop spans 11 amino acids. This CDR3 is CASRLPPGYTF. CDR3 DNA sequence: TGTGCAAGTCGCTTACCGCCTGGCTACACCTTC.